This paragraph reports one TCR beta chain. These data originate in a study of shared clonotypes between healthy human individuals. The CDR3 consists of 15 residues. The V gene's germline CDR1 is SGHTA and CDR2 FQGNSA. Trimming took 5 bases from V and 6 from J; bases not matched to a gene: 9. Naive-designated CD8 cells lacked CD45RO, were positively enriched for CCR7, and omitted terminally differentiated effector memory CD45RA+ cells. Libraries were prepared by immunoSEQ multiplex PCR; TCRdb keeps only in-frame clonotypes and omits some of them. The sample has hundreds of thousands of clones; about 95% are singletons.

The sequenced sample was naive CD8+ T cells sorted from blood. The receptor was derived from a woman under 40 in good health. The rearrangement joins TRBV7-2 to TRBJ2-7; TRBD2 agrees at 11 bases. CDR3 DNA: TGTGCCAGCAGCCTTATAGCGGGAGGGGCCTCCGAGCAGTACTTC. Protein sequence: CASSLIAGGASEQYF.